This TCR beta chain is from a study of CD8 T cells in Susac syndrome. Whole-study findings and limits: The authors acknowledged that the study's TCR sequencing and HLA analysis involved relatively few individuals.

TEMRA cells were FACS-enriched, with CD8+ and CD4+ T cells isolated negatively. Note on this clonotype: Its target is unknown.

Reverse transcription of about 0.5 to 1 ug RNA used random hexamers. Multiplex immunoSEQ PCR targeted 54 Vbeta and 13 Jbeta TCR beta segments. TCRdb reanalysed the immunoSEQ multiplex PCR reads using MiXCR and keeps one entry per CDR3 protein. Of about 210,000 distinct CDR3 sequences in the sample, 94% are singletons; the top ten hold about 0.14%. Germline values: CDR1 SGHTA, CDR2 FQGNSA. The CDR3 covers 14 residues. The V and J ends lost 1 base and 6 bases respectively, with 13 bases between them. This TCR was recovered from a human donor with Susac syndrome. The sequencing input was CD4+ T cells from PBMCs. The chain joins TRBV7-2 to TRBJ2-7, with D tentatively TRBD2 (5 bases). CDR3 nucleotides: TGTGCCAGCAGCTTAGGTCGATCGGGAACCGAGCAGTACTTC. Protein product: CASSLGRSGTEQYF. Together with reference TRBV7-2 and TRBJ2-7, the CDR3 gives the full variable domain: GAGVSQSPSNKVTEKGKDVELRCDPISGHTALYWYRQSLGQGLEFLIYFQGNSAPDKSGLPSDRFSAERTGGSVSTLTIQRTQQEDSAVYLCASSLGRSGTEQYFGPGTRLTVT.